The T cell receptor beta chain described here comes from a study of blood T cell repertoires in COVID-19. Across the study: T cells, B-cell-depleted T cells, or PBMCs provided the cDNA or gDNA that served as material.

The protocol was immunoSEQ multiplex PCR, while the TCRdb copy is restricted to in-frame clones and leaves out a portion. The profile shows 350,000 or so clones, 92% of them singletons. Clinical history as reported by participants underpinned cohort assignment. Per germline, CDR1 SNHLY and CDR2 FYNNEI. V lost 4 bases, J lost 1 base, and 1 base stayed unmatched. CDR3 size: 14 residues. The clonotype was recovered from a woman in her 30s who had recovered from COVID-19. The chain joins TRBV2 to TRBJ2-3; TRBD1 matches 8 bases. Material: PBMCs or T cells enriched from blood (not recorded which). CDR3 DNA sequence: TGTGCCAGCAGTGCGGACAGGGGCACAGATACGCAGTATTTT. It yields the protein CASSADRGTDTQYF.